These 25 T cell receptor beta chains were sequenced from one sample in a study of T-cell reconstitution after alpha-beta-depleted transplantation in children. TCRbeta library preparation incorporated unique molecular identifiers. TCRdb used MiXCR to reprocess the PCR reads, holding one entry per CDR3 protein. The sample consists of around 410,000 distinct CDR3 sequences, under 13% of them appearing once. The sample in question was PBMCs from the stem cell graft donor, obtained from the stem cell graft. These receptors were collected from a human donor who donated a stem cell graft to a child with acute myeloid leukemia.

The rearrangement joins TRBV5-6 to TRBJ1-5; 7 nucleotides match TRBD1. Germline V gene sequence: CDR1 SGHDT, CDR2 YYEEEE. This CDR3 is built from 16 residues. The junction had 9 bases not matched to a gene; V was cut back by 0 bases and J by 6 bases. The DNA of the CDR3 is TGTGCCAGCAGCTTGGCGACAGGGAACCCCAGTCAGCCCCAGCATTTT. Residues: CASSLATGNPSQPQHF.

This clonotype was seen a few times. In nucleotides, the CDR3 is TGTGCCAGCAGTTTCATGGCCTACGAGCAGTACTTC. This codes for CASSFMAYEQYF. V usage is TRBV28 and J usage is TRBJ2-7, with D hard to call. Per the germline V gene, CDR1 is MDHEN and CDR2 is SYDVKM. The CDR3 is made up of 12 amino acids. With 3 bases removed from V and 2 bases from J, the gap between germline ends came to 5 bases. The full variable domain, its missing parts supplied by reference TRBV28 and TRBJ2-7, is DVKVTQSSRYLVKRTGEKVFLECVQDMDHENMFWYRQDPGLGLRLIYFSYDVKMKEKGDIPEGYSVSREKKERFSLILESASTNQTSMYLCASSFMAYEQYFGPGTRLTVT.

In its sample, this clonotype was seen a few times. The chain carries TRBV14 and TRBJ2-3, with 14 bases that match TRBD2. The CDR3 runs to 17 residues. Germline CDR1 is SGHDN and CDR2 is FVKESK. V dropped 4 bases and J dropped 7; count of bases not matched to a gene: 10. DNA for the CDR3: TGTGCCAGCAGCCCCGGGACTAGCGGGAGTAACCGCCATACGCAGTATTTT. Translating it yields CASSPGTSGSNRHTQYF.

Only a few counts were recorded for this clonotype. The V gene is TRBV11-3, the J gene TRBJ2-3; possibly TRBD1 or TRBD2 for D (5 bases each). The CDR3 runs 15 residues. V shed 5 bases and J shed 3 bases, with 15 bases lying between them. In germline, CDR1 is SGHNT, CDR2 YENEEA. CDR3 sequence (DNA): TGTGCCAGCAGCCTGTTTGGGGGAGAGACAGATACGCAGTATTTT. Its protein product is CASSLFGGETDTQYF.

The rearrangement joins TRBV5-1 to TRBJ2-1; 9 bases are shared with TRBD1. CDR1 and CDR2 from the germline V gene are SGHRS and YFSETQ. The CDR3 spans 18 residues. V shed 4 bases and J 0 bases; nucleotides not matched to a gene: 11. The CDR3 sequence: CASSARTGEFSSYNEQFF. The CDR3 DNA reads as TGCGCCAGCAGCGCAAGGACAGGGGAGTTCAGCTCCTACAATGAGCAGTTCTTC.

This clonotype was seen only a few times. The V gene is TRBV12-3 or TRBV12-4, the J gene TRBJ2-3; 7 bases match TRBD2. V shed 7 bases, J shed 2 bases, and the junction held 6 bases outside the gene matches. The CDR3 has 14 amino acids. This CDR3 reads CASTPGLLTDTQYF. The CDR3 DNA reads as TGTGCCAGCACCCCGGGACTACTCACAGATACGCAGTATTTT.

The chain uses TRBV10-3 and TRBJ2-5; 14 positions match TRBD2. The CDR3 is 17 amino acids. Trimming cost V 3 bases and J 2 bases; bases outside gene matches: 5. Germline CDR1 reads ENHRY; CDR2 reads SYGVKD. The DNA of the CDR3 is TGTGCCATCAGTGATCCCGGGACTAGCGGGGGTCAAGAGACCCAGTACTTC. This translates into CAISDPGTSGGQETQYF.

This clonotype showed up just a few times. A much larger clone differs from this one at a single base, so this may be a read error. The CDR3 loop is CASSGTATNEKLFF. DNA of the CDR3: TGTGCCAGCAGCGGGACAGCAACTAATGAAAAACTGTTTTTT. The chain couples TRBV12-3 or TRBV12-4 to TRBJ1-4; the match to TRBD1 covers 7 bases. V shed 6 bases and J 0 bases; nucleotides not matched to a gene: 1. There are 14 residues in the CDR3.

This clonotype has more than one count but fewer than ten. V and J are TRBV15 and TRBJ2-3; D may be TRBD1 (5 bases). This CDR3 contains 16 residues. Deletions cut 0 bases from V and 1 base from J, with 11 bases between. In germline, CDR1 is LNHNV, CDR2 YYDKDF (reference sequence). The CDR3 is CATSRDPRVGTDTQYF. DNA of the CDR3: TGTGCCACCAGCAGAGATCCCAGGGTTGGCACAGATACGCAGTATTTT. The whole variable domain, filled in from reference TRBV15 and TRBJ2-3, reads DAMVIQNPRYQVTQFGKPVTLSCSQTLNHNVMYWYQQKSSQAPKLLFHYYDKDFNNEADTPDNFQSRRPNTSFCFLDIRSPGLGDTAMYLCATSRDPRVGTDTQYFGPGTRLTVL.

J is TRBJ2-1 and V is TRBV5-6, with 10 positions matching TRBD2. Per germline, CDR1 SGHDT and CDR2 YYEEEE. There are 15 residues in the CDR3. V trimming: 3 bases; J trimming: 3 bases; junction bases outside the gene matches: 3. The CDR3 is CASSSLAGDYNEQFF. The CDR3 DNA reads as TGTGCCAGCAGCTCCCTAGCGGGGGACTACAATGAGCAGTTCTTC.

As for this clonotype: One end of the junction does not line up with germline, which may come from a read error. The gene calls are TRBV27 and TRBJ1-1; no clear D. Looked up from germline, CDR1 is MNHEY and CDR2 is SMNVEV (reference sequence). This CDR3 has 11 amino acids. This CDR3 is CASRQNSEAFF. The CDR3 DNA is TGTGCCAGCAGACAGAACAGTGAAGCTTTCTTT.

This clonotype was seen a handful of times. V is TRBV29-1 and J is TRBJ2-5; D not resolved. CDR1 and CDR2 from the germline V gene are SQVTM and ANQGSEA. This CDR3 has 12 amino acids. V lost 3 bases to trimming and J lost 1 base, with 6 bases between them. The CDR3 DNA sequence: TGCAGCGTTGATAATGGCCAAGAGACCCAGTACTTC. This gives the protein CSVDNGQETQYF.

At least ten counts were recorded for this clonotype. The V gene is TRBV3-1, the J gene TRBJ2-5, with D possibly being TRBD1 or TRBD2 (5 bases each). CDR1 LGHDT and CDR2 YNNKEL come from the germline V gene (reference sequence). V was clipped by 5 bases and J by 4 bases, with 14 bases between them. The CDR3 has 14 residues. Here the CDR3 DNA reads TGTGCCAGCAGCTTCCGGGACGCGATAGAGACCCAGTACTTC. Protein sequence: CASSFRDAIETQYF.

This clonotype occurred a few times. The rearrangement links TRBV9 to TRBJ1-6; D is unresolved. The CDR3 spans 14 residues. Trimming pared 4 bases from V and 10 bases from J, leaving 15 bases between. In germline, CDR1 is SGDLS, CDR2 YYNGEE. The CDR3 reads CASSSRPGGSPLHF. The DNA for the CDR3 is TGTGCCAGCAGCAGCCGGCCTGGTGGGTCACCCCTCCACTTT.

CDR3 in DNA: TGCAGTGCTAGAGATCCGCGTGGGGGACGCAATCAGCCCCAGCATTTT. This gives the protein CSARDPRGGRNQPQHF. The chain couples TRBV20-1 to TRBJ1-5; D is possibly TRBD1 (5 bases). In germline, CDR1 is DFQATT, CDR2 SNEGSKA (reference sequence). CDR3 length: 16 residues. Trimming shortened V by 0 bases and J by 2 bases, and 14 bases separated the two germline ends.

The V and J genes are TRBV15 and TRBJ1-1; possibly TRBD1 for D (5 bases). V dropped 0 bases and J dropped 5 bases, with 13 bases sitting between them. The CDR3 loop spans 15 amino acids. Germline-derived CDR1 and CDR2 are LNHNV and YYDKDF (reference sequence). The CDR3 spells CATSRDRGGGTEAFF. The CDR3 DNA follows: TGTGCCACCAGCAGAGATCGGGGGGGTGGGACTGAAGCTTTCTTT.

The chain links TRBV27 to TRBJ2-5; D call uncertain. This CDR3 comprises 17 residues. V lost 0 bases, J lost 1 base, and 15 bases lay in between. The germline V gene has CDR1 MNHEY and CDR2 SMNVEV (reference sequence). CDR3 nucleotide sequence: TGTGCCAGCAGTTTATCCCTCCCCGCCTACCTCCAAGAGACCCAGTACTTC. It is translated as CASSLSLPAYLQETQYF.

This CDR3 is CASSLGYKQETQYF. In DNA, the CDR3 is TGTGCCAGCAGTTTAGGATACAAGCAAGAGACCCAGTACTTC. J is TRBJ2-5 and V is TRBV12-3 or TRBV12-4, with D hard to call. CDR3 length: 14 residues. V was pared by 1 base and J by 2 bases, with 8 bases between.

CDR3 protein: CASSQDYRRGYGYTF. CDR3 nucleotide sequence: TGCGCCAGCAGCCAAGATTACAGGAGAGGTTATGGCTACACCTTC. The chain employs TRBV4-1 and TRBJ1-2; D perhaps matches TRBD1 (5 bases). Germline V gene sequence: CDR1 MGHRA, CDR2 YSYEKL. The CDR3 extends over 15 amino acids. The germline V and J ends were trimmed by 0 bases and 5 bases, with 13 bases remaining between them.

The V and J genes are TRBV4-3 and TRBJ2-6, with D possibly matching TRBD2 (5 bases). The germline V gene has CDR1 LGHNA and CDR2 YSLEER. The V end lost 0 bases, the J end lost 3 bases, and 6 bases lay between the germline ends. CDR3 length equals 15 residues. The CDR3 loop is CASSQERVGANVLTF. In DNA form, the CDR3 reads TGCGCCAGCAGCCAAGAGAGGGTTGGGGCCAACGTCCTGACTTTC.

The chain is built from TRBV12-3 or TRBV12-4 and TRBJ2-2; perhaps TRBD2 as D (5 bases). The CDR3 contains 16 residues. V lost 3 bases and J 7 bases, leaving 18 bases between the germline ends. As DNA, the CDR3 is TGTGCCAGCAGTTTTTCGTTGTTGCGGGCCTACGGGGAGCTGTTTTTT. It codes for CASSFSLLRAYGELFF.

The table lists this clonotype with a few counts. The chain recombines TRBV6-5 with TRBJ1-1, with 8 nucleotides matching TRBD1. Germline loops: CDR1 MNHEY, CDR2 SVGAGI. The CDR3 runs 16 residues. With 0 bases clipped from V and 3 bases from J, the junction kept 6 bases outside the gene matches. CDR3 sequence (DNA): TGTGCCAGCAGTTACTCGACAGGGGAGAGGTACACTGAAGCTTTCTTT. This gives the protein CASSYSTGERYTEAFF.

The sample holds a few counts of this clonotype. J is TRBJ2-1 and V is TRBV19, with 13 bases aligning to TRBD2. Germline V gene data show CDR1 as LNHDA and CDR2 as SQIVND (reference sequence). Germline trimming cut 6 bases from V and 9 bases from J; bases unmatched to any gene: 11. The CDR3 length is 16 residues. The CDR3 loop is CASRRRTSGSLGEQFF. CDR3 bases: TGTGCCAGTAGGAGACGGACTAGCGGGAGCCTCGGTGAGCAGTTCTTC.

This clonotype has only a few counts. The V gene is TRBV5-5, the J gene TRBJ1-4, with no clear D. CDR1 is SGHKS and CDR2 is YYEKEE in the germline V gene (reference sequence). Trimming pared 7 bases from V and 5 bases from J, leaving 12 bases between. The CDR3 has 13 amino acids. The CDR3 is CASAQAGNEKLFF. The CDR3 bases are TGTGCCAGCGCCCAAGCGGGAAATGAAAAACTGTTTTTT.

In this sample, this clonotype turned up a few times. The CDR3 DNA reads TGCAGTGCTAGAGAGGGGAGCGGTGGCGGAACGCAGTATTTT. This translates into CSAREGSGGGTQYF. J is TRBJ2-3 and V is TRBV20-1; D might be TRBD2 (5 bases). The CDR3 is made up of 14 amino acids. From germline, CDR1 is DFQATT and CDR2 SNEGSKA (reference sequence). V dropped 0 bases and J dropped 9 bases, with 16 bases sitting between them.